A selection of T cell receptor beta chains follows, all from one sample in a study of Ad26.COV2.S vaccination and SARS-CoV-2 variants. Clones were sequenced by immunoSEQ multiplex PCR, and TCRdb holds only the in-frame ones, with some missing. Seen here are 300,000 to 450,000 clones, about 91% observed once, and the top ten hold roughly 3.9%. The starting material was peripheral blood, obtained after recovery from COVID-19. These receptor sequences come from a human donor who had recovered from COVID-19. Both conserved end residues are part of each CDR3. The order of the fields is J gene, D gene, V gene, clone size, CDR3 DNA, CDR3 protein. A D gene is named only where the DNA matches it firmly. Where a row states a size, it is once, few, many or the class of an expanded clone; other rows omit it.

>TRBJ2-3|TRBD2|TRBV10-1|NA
TGCGCCAGCAGTGAGTCGATCGTGGCGGGGGCAGATACGCAGTATTTT
CASSESIVAGADTQYF
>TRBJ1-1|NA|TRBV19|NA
TGTGCCAGTCAGTGGAACGGGGGCACTGAAGCTTTCTTT
CASQWNGGTEAFF
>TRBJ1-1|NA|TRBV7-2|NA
TGTGCCAGCAGCTTAGTCAGCGCTTCGAACACTGAAGCTTTCTTT
CASSLVSASNTEAFF
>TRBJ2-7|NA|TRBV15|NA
TGTGCCACCAGCAGAGGAATAGCGGACGAGCAGTACTTC
CATSRGIADEQYF
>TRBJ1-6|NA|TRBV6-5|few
TGTGCCAGCAGGTTCAGGGGATATAATTCACCCCTCCACTTT
CASRFRGYNSPLHF
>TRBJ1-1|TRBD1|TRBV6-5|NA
TGTGCCAGCAGTTACTCCCCCCCAGGGGGGAACACTGAAGCTTTCTTT
CASSYSPPGGNTEAFF
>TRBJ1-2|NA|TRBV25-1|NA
TGTGCCAGCAGTTTGACTCATACCACTGCTGGCTACACCTTC
CASSLTHTTAGYTF
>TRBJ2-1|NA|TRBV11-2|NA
TGTGCCAGCAGCTTACCACCCGACTACAATGAGCAGTTCTTC
CASSLPPDYNEQFF
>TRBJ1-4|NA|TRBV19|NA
TGTGCCAGTAGTCAGCCGGGGGAGAGTGAAAAACTGTTTTTT
CASSQPGESEKLFF
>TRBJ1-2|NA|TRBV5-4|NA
TGTGCCAGCAGCTTGGACGGGAAGAACTATGGCTACACCTTC
CASSLDGKNYGYTF
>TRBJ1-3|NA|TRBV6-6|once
TGTGCCAGCAGTTACACTTCTGGGGGGCCAGGAAACACCATATATTTT
CASSYTSGGPGNTIYF
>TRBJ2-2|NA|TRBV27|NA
TGTGCCAGCAGTTCAAGACTAGTTTTGGGCGGGGAGCTGTTTTTT
CASSSRLVLGGELFF
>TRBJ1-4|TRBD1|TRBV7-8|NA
TGTGCCAGCAGCTTAGCCGAGCGGGACAGAAGACTGTTTTTT
CASSLAERDRRLFF
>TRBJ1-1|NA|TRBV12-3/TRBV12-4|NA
TGTGCCAGCAGTTTTTATATGCGGACTGAAGCTTTCTTT
CASSFYMRTEAFF
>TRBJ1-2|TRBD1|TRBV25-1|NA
TGTGCCAGCACGGACAGGGCTGGCTATGGCTACACCTTC
CASTDRAGYGYTF
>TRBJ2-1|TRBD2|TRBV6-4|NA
TGTGCCAGCAGTGACCGTTGGACTAGCGGAAACAATGAGCAGTTCTTC
CASSDRWTSGNNEQFF
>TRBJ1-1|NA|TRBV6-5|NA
TGTGCCAGCACCCGCAAAAGGGGCACTGAAGCTTTCTTT
CASTRKRGTEAFF
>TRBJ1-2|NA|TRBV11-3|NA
TGTGCCAGCAGCACCTCCCCAAGCGGTGGCTACACCTTC
CASSTSPSGGYTF
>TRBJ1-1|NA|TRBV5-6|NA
TGTGCCAGCAGCTTTGCAGGGACGGACACTGAAGCTTTCTTT
CASSFAGTDTEAFF
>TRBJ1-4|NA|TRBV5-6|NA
TGTGCCAGCAGCTTGGCCCTGGGGCAGGGACGGGAAAAACTGTTTTTT
CASSLALGQGREKLFF
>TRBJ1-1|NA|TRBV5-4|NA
TGTGCCAGCAGCCAGATTGGTGGGAACACTGAAGCTTTCTTT
CASSQIGGNTEAFF
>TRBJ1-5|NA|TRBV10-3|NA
TGTGCCATCAGTGATGGGGGCAGGAATCAGCCCCAGCATTTT
CAISDGGRNQPQHF
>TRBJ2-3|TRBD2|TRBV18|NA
TGTGCCAGCTCACCACGCCGAGCGGGGGGCGGCACAGATACGCAGTATTTT
CASSPRRAGGGTDTQYF